This T cell receptor (beta chain) appears in the sequencing data of a study of cytomegalovirus exposure and HLA in healthy donors. Study background: In a previous analysis, approximately 110 million unique TCR beta sequences were found from approximately 180 million T cells.

V shed 4 bases and J shed 6 bases, with 17 bases lying between them. This CDR3 region has 15 residues. Germline-derived CDR1 and CDR2 are SGDLS and YYNGEE. The donors were healthy bone marrow donors. Use of 60 Vbeta and 13 Jbeta primers characterized the PCR. Sequencing used immunoSEQ multiplex PCR; TCRdb keeps in-frame clones, though not all of them. This table has roughly 160,000 clones, around 77% appearing once. The chain links TRBV9 to TRBJ2-1; D may be TRBD1 (6 bases). The sequence was obtained from a woman in her twenties or thirties in good health and CMV-seronegative. Material: PBMCs. DNA for the CDR3: TGTGCCAGCAGCCCCATCACAGGGTTTCTCAATGAGCAGTTCTTC. It translates to CASSPITGFLNEQFF.